The present T cell receptor beta chain was sequenced within a study of blood T cell repertoires in COVID-19. Study overall: Material from acute and convalescent COVID-19 was sourced from the United States, Italy and Spain. Sources were T cells, B-cell-depleted T cells, or PBMCs; the material itself was cDNA or gDNA.

Seattle's cohort entered during active infection and was followed longitudinally. Per the study methods: Estimation of nucleated cell counts was performed using reference gene primer amplification. The table came from immunoSEQ multiplex PCR; TCRdb's copy has only in-frame clones and leaves some out. The V and J calls and clone size were taken over from that table, and D and trimming were inferred from the DNA. The repertoire includes about 140,000 clones, about 85% of them detected once, and 2.5% sits in the top ten. The CDR3 is 13 residues long. Trimming removed 3 bases from V and 6 bases from J, with 10 bases in between. Germline V gene lookup returns CDR1 SGHNT and CDR2 YYREEE (reference sequence).

The rearrangement uses TRBV5-4 and TRBJ2-1, with D perhaps TRBD2 (5 bases). The sequenced material came from peripheral blood. The sequence was collected from a human donor with COVID-19, enrolled during active disease. The donor label of this sample is uncertain. The CDR3: CASSSTEANEQFF. The CDR3 nucleotides are TGTGCCAGCAGCTCCACGGAGGCCAATGAGCAGTTCTTC.